This T cell receptor (beta chain) emerged from a study of cytomegalovirus exposure and HLA in healthy donors. Looking at the study overall: In terms of ancestry, the Caucasian-associated cluster contained 75% to 85% of the 300 to 400 genotyped donors.

V shed 7 bases, J shed 8 bases, and the junction held 14 bases outside the gene matches. The V gene's germline CDR1 is MDHEN and CDR2 SYDVKM. The CDR3 length is 16 residues. Remarks on this clone: No antigen is known for it.

At the time of sampling, donors were nominally healthy, though unrecorded immune exposures were likely. With 60 Vbeta and 13 Jbeta primers, the PCR was carried out. TCRdb's table, derived via immunoSEQ multiplex PCR, lists solely in-frame clones and lacks some. In the table there are around 190,000 clones, 86% of which are singletons. Findings and caveats of the study: As a later analysis revealed, the rate of TCR association differed by HLA locus, with DRB1 most and HLA-C fewest. It was confirmed in vitro that a few of the CMV-associated chains were specific for CMV antigens.

The sequencing sample was made of PBMCs. This chain links TRBV28 with TRBJ2-1; TRBD1 matches at 10 bases. This receptor was taken from a woman younger than 45 in good health and CMV-seronegative. The CDR3 spells CASTPGARTGGDEQFF. The CDR3 DNA reads as TGTGCCAGCACCCCTGGGGCGAGGACAGGGGGTGATGAGCAGTTCTTC.